The source of this T cell receptor (beta chain) is a study of T cell repertoires in cytomegalovirus infection. About the study: It can be stated that public TCR beta signatures indicated CMV infection as well as a matching HLA type.

Concerning this clonotype: What it binds is not known.

Each CDR3 protein gets one entry after TCRdb re-called the reads with MiXCR. Here the sample spans over 120,000 distinct CDR3 sequences, roughly a third being singletons. This CDR3 comprises 15 residues. Germline lookup yields CDR1 SGHNT and CDR2 YENEEA. V gave up 1 base and J gave up 4 bases, with 11 bases separating them. The rearrangement uses TRBV11-3 and TRBJ1-5; D remains ambiguous. This clonotype was obtained from a human donor in good health (CMV status not recorded). Some clones in this sample may be carry-over from other donors' samples. Specimen: CD8+ T cells from cultured PBMCs, collected from culture after CMV antigen stimulation. CDR3 nucleotide sequence: TGTGCCAGCAGCTTAGGGAAGGGCAGGAATCAGCCCCAGCATTTT. It is translated as CASSLGKGRNQPQHF.